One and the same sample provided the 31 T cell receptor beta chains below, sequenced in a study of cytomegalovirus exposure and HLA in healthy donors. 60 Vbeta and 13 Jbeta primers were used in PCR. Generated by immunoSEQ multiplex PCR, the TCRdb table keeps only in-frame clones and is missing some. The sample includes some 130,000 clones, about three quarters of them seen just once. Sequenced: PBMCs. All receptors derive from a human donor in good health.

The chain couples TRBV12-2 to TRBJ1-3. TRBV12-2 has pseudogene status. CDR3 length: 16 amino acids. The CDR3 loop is CASRASRENSGNTIYF. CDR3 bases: TGTGCAAGTCGCGCATCTCGGGAAAACTCTGGAAACACCATATATTTT.

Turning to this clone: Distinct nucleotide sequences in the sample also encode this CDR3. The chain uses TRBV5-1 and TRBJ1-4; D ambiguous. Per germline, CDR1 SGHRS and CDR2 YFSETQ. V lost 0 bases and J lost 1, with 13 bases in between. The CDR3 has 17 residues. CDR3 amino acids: CASSLAGGGGTNEKLFF. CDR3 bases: TGCGCCAGCAGCTTGGCCGGCGGCGGCGGAACTAATGAAAAACTGTTTTTT.

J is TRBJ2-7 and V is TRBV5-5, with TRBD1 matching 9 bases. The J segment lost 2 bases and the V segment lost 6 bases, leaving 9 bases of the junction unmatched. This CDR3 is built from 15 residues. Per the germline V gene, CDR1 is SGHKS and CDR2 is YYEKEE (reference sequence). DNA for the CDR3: TGTGCCAGCACGTTAACACAGGGGGCCCCCTACGAGCAGTACTTC. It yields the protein CASTLTQGAPYEQYF.

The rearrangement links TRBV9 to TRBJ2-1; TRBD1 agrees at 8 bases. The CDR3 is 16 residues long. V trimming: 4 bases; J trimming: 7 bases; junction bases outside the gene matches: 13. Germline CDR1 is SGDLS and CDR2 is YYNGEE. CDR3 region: CASSPIGQGAPNEQFF. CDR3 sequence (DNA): TGTGCCAGCAGCCCCATAGGGCAGGGGGCCCCTAATGAGCAGTTCTTC.

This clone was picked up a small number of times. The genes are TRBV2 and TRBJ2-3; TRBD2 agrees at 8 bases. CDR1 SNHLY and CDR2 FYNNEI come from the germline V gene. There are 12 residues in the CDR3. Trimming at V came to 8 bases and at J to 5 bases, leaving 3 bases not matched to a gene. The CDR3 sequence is CASVLAGDTQYF. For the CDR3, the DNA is TGTGCCAGCGTCCTAGCGGGAGATACGCAGTATTTT.

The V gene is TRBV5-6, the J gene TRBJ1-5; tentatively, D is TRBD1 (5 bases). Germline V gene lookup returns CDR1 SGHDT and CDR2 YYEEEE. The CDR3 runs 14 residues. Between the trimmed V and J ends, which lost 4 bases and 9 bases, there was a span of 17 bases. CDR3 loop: CASSRQLLVLPQHF. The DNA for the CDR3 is TGTGCCAGCAGCCGACAGTTGTTAGTATTGCCCCAGCATTTT.

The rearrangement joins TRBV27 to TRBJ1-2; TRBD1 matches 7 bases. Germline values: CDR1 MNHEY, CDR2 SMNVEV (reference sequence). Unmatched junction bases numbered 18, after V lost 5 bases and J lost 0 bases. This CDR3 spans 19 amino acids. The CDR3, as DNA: TGTGCCAGCAGTCCCCAACTCCACAGGGGCCCGACAACTAACTATGGCTACACCTTC. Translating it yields CASSPQLHRGPTTNYGYTF.

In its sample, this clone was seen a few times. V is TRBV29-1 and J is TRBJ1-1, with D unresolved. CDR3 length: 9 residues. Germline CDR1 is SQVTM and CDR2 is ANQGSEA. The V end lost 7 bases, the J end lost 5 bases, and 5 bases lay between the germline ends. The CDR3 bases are TGCAGCGATACTACTGAAGCTTTCTTT. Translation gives CSDTTEAFF.

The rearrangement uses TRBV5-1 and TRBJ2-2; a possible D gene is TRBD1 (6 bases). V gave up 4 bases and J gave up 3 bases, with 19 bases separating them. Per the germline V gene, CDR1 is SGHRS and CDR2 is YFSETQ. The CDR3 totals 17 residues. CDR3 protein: CASSTHLQGTYTGELFF. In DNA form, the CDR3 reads TGCGCCAGCAGCACCCACTTACAGGGCACATACACCGGGGAGCTGTTTTTT.

CDR3 bases: TGTGCCAGTAGTATCGGGTCTGACCCTAAAGAGACCCAGTACTTC. Translation gives CASSIGSDPKETQYF. This chain links TRBV19 with TRBJ2-5; D gene unclear. Per germline, CDR1 LNHDA and CDR2 SQIVND (reference sequence). V shed 3 bases and J shed 3 bases, with 14 bases lying between them. The CDR3 sequence is 15 residues long.

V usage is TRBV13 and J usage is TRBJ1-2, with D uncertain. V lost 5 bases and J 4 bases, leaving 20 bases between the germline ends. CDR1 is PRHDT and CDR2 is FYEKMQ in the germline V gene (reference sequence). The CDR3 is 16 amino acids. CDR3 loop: CASSPQLRSTVYGYTF. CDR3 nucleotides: TGTGCCAGCAGCCCCCAACTAAGGTCGACCGTCTATGGCTACACCTTC.

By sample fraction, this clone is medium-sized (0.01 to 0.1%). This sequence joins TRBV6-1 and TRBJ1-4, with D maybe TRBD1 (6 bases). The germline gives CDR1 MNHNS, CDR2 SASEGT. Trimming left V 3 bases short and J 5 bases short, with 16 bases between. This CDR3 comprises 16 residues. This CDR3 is CASSEPGQIFNEKLFF. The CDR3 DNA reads TGTGCCAGCAGTGAGCCAGGACAGATCTTCAATGAAAAACTGTTTTTT.

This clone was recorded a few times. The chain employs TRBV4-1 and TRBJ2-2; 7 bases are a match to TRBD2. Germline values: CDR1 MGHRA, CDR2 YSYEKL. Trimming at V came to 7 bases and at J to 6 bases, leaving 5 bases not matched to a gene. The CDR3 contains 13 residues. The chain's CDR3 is CASKWAGAGELFF. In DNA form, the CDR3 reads TGCGCCAGCAAATGGGCGGGGGCCGGGGAGCTGTTTTTT.

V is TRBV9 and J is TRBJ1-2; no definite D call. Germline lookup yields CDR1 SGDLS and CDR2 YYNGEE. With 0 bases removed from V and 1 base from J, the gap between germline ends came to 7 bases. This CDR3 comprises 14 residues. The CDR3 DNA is TGTGCCAGCAGCGTAGATCGTAATAACTATGGCTACACCTTC. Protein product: CASSVDRNNYGYTF. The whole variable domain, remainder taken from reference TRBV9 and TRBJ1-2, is DSGVTQTPKHLITATGQRVTLRCSPRSGDLSVYWYQQSLDQGLQFLIQYYNGEERAKGNILERFSAQQFPDLHSELNLSSLELGDSALYFCASSVDRNNYGYTFGSGTRLTVV.

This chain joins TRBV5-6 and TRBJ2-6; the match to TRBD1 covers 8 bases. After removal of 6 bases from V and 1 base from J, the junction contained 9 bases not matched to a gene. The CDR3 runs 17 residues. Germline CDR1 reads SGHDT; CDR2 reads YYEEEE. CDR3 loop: CASTSGGWPSGANVLTF. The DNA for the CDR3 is TGTGCCAGCACCTCAGGGGGCTGGCCGTCTGGGGCCAACGTCCTGACTTTC.

CDR3 sequence reads: CASSSTGPGHEQYF. The DNA for the CDR3 is TGTGCCAGCTCATCGACAGGCCCTGGGCACGAGCAGTACTTC. The chain couples TRBV18 to TRBJ2-7; D is possibly TRBD1 (6 bases). The CDR3 is 14 amino acids. From germline, CDR1 is KGHSH and CDR2 LQKENI. V gave up 5 bases and J gave up 5 bases, with 16 bases separating them.

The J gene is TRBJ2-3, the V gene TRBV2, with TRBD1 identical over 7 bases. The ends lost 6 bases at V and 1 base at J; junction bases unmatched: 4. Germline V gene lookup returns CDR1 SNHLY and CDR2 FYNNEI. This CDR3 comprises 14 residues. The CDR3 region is CASSSRGRTDTQYF. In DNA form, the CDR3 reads TGTGCCAGCAGCTCGAGGGGGCGCACAGATACGCAGTATTTT.

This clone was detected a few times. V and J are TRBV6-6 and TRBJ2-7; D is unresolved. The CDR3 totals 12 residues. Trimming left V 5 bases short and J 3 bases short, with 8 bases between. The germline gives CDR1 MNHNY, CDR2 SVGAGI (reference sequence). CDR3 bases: TGTGCCAGCAGTACTACCAACTACGAGCAGTACTTC. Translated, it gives CASSTTNYEQYF.

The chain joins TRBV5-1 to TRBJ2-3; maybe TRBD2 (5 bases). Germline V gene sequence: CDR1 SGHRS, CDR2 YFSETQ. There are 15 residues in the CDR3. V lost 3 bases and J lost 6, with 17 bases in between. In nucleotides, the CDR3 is TGCGCCAGCAGCTGGATGACTACCCTTGGGGATACGCAGTATTTT. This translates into CASSWMTTLGDTQYF.

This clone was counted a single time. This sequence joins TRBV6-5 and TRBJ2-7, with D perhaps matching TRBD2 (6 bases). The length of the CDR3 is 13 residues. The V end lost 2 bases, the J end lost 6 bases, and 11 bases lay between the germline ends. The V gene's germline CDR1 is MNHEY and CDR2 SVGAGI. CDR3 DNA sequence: TGTGCCAGCAGTTACGGTTCGGGGGTCGAGCAGTACTTC. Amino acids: CASSYGSGVEQYF.

The CDR3 DNA follows: TGTGCCAGCAGCCACGGGTCCGGGGATGAGCAGTTCTTC. It is translated as CASSHGSGDEQFF. The chain recombines TRBV11-2 with TRBJ2-1, with D maybe TRBD2 (5 bases). With 5 bases removed from V and 8 bases from J, the gap between germline ends came to 13 bases. This CDR3 has 13 amino acids. Germline V gene lookup returns CDR1 SGHAT and CDR2 FQNNGV.

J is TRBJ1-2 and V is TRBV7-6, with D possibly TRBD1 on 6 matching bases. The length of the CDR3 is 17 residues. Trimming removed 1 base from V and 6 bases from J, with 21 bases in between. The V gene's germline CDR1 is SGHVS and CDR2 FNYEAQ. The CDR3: CASSLVHQGSPPDGYTF. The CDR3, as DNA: TGTGCCAGCAGCTTAGTTCATCAGGGGTCACCCCCCGATGGCTACACCTTC. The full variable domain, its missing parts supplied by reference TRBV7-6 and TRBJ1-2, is GAGVSQSPRYKVTKRGQDVALRCDPISGHVSLYWYRQALGQGPEFLTYFNYEAQQDKSGLPNDRFSAERPEGSISTLTIQRTEQRDSAMYRCASSLVHQGSPPDGYTFGSGTRLTVV.

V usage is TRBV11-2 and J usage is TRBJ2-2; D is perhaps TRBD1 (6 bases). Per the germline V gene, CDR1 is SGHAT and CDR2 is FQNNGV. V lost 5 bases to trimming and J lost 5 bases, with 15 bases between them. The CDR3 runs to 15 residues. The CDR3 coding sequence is TGTGCCAGCAGCCCTATAGGGGGTAAGACCGGGGAGCTGTTTTTT. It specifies CASSPIGGKTGELFF.

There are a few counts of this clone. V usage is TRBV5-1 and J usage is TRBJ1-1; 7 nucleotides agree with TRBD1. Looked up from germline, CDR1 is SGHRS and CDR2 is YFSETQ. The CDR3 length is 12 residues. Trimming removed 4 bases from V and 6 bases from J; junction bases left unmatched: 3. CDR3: CASSSDRAEAFF. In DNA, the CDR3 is TGCGCCAGCAGCAGTGACAGGGCTGAAGCTTTCTTT.

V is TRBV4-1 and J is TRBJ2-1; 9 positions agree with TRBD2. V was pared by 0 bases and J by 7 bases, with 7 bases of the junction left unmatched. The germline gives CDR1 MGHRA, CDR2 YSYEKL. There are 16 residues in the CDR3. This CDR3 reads CASSQDLAGGRNEQFF. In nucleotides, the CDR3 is TGCGCCAGCAGCCAAGACTTGGCGGGGGGGCGGAATGAGCAGTTCTTC.

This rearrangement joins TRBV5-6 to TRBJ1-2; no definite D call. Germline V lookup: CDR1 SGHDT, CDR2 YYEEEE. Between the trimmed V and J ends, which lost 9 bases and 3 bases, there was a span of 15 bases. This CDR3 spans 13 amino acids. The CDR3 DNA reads TGTGCCACTAACGACAAGATCCACTATGGCTACACCTTC. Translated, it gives CATNDKIHYGYTF.

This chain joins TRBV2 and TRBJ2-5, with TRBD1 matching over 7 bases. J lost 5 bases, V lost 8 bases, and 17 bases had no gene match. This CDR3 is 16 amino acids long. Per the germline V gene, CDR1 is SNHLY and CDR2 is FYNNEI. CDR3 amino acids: CASLGTGELGSETQYF. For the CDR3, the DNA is TGTGCCAGCCTGGGTACAGGGGAATTAGGGTCGGAGACCCAGTACTTC.

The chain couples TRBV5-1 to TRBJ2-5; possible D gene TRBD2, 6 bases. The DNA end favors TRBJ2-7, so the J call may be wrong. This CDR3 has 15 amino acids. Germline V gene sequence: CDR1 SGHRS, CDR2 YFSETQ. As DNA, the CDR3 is TGCGCCAGCAGCTTGGTGGCCAGGGAGGAGGACGAGCAGTACTTC. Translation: CASSLVAREEDEQYF.

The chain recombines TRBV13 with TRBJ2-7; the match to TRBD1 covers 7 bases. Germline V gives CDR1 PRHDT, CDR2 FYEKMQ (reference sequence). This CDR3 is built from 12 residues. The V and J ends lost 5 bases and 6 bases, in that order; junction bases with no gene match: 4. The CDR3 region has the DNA TGTGCCAGCAGCCCCAACAGGGGCGAGCAGTACTTC. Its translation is CASSPNRGEQYF.

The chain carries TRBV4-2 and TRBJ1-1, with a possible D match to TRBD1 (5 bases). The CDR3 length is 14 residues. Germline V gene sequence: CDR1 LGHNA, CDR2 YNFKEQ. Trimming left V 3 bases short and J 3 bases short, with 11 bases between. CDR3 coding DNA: TGTGCCAGCAGCCAGATTACAGGTTACACTGAAGCTTTCTTT. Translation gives CASSQITGYTEAFF.

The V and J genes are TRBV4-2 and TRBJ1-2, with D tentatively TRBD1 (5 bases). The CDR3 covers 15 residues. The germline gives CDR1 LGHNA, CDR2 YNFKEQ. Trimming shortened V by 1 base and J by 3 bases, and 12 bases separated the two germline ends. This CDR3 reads CASSQVEGRHYGYTF. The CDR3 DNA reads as TGTGCCAGCAGCCAAGTGGAGGGACGGCACTATGGCTACACCTTC.